This entry features one T cell receptor (beta chain) sequence. The antigen is unknown. Germline assignment: CDR1 LGHNT and CDR2 FRNRAP. The CDR3 has 13 amino acids. Trimming removed 6 bases from V and 6 bases from J, with 15 bases in between. Both 60 Vbeta primers and 13 Jbeta primers went into the PCR. The assay was immunoSEQ multiplex PCR, and TCRdb's table has in-frame clones only and misses some. The repertoire includes 100,000 to 150,000 clones, about 11% of them detected once, and approximately 4.5% sits in the top ten. This entry comes from a study of cytomegalovirus exposure and HLA in healthy donors. Overall study results and limits: Most subjects had HLA-A and HLA-B alleles reportedly predicted accurately by TCR beta sequences.

Source material: PBMCs. The chain joins TRBV12-5 to TRBJ2-7, with D maybe TRBD2 (6 bases). The TCR was taken from a woman between 18 and 29 years old in good health and CMV-seropositive. The CDR3 nucleotides are TGTGCTAGTGGCTGGACGGCCGGGGGCGAGCAGTACTTC. Translated: CASGWTAGGEQYF.